A single sample is the source of the 16 T cell receptor beta chains below, sequenced in a study of metastatic and nonmetastatic thyroid tumors. Each patient went into thyroid surgery without having received any treatment. TCRdb re-called the PCR reads through MiXCR. There are about 37,000 clones in the sample; about 27% occur only once, and about 11% lies in the top ten. Sequencing input: blood. These receptors all come from a male donor with papillary thyroid cancer or a benign thyroid nodule (not recorded which). Some clones in this sample may be carry-over from other donors' samples.

The chain joins TRBV12-3 or TRBV12-4 to TRBJ2-7, with D perhaps TRBD2 (9 bases). The CDR3 runs to 20 residues. V lost 2 bases and J lost 0, with 26 bases in between. For the CDR3, the DNA is TGTGCCAGCAGTTTAACAGGGGGAATAGCGGGGGTTCTAAGCTCCTACGAGCAGTACTTC. It is translated as CASSLTGGIAGVLSSYEQYF.

The V and J genes are TRBV6-1 and TRBJ2-2; D call uncertain. The germline gives CDR1 MNHNS, CDR2 SASEGT. This CDR3 spans 12 amino acids. V was cut by 5 bases and J by 5 bases, with 6 bases left in between. For the CDR3, the DNA is TGTGCCAGCAGTCAAACTACCGGGGAGCTGTTTTTT. Its protein is CASSQTTGELFF.

This chain links TRBV4-1 with TRBJ1-1; D gene unclear. The CDR3 has 16 residues. CDR1 is MGHRA, CDR2 YSYEKL, per germline. V was trimmed by 4 bases and J by 1 base, leaving 16 bases between them. For the CDR3, the DNA is TGCGCCAGCAGCCCGCGGGAAGCCCTTCCGAACACTGAAGCTTTCTTT. It specifies CASSPREALPNTEAFF.

The J gene is TRBJ2-2, the V gene TRBV6-1; 15 bases map to TRBD2. CDR1 is MNHNS and CDR2 is SASEGT in the germline V gene. V gave up 2 bases and J gave up 7 bases; unmatched junction bases: 2. This CDR3 spans 16 amino acids. The CDR3 nucleotides are TGTGCCAGCAGTGAATGGACTAGCGGGAGGGGCGGGGAGCTGTTTTTT. Protein: CASSEWTSGRGGELFF.

V gene TRBV18 combines with J gene TRBJ1-2; 7 bases line up with TRBD1. CDR1 is KGHSH and CDR2 is LQKENI in the germline V gene. The V gene end was trimmed by 4 bases and the J gene end by 6 bases; junction bases not matched to a gene: 5. This CDR3 is 13 amino acids long. CDR3 residues: CASSLDRADGYTF. The CDR3 DNA follows: TGTGCCAGCTCACTTGACAGGGCTGATGGCTACACCTTC.

This chain uses TRBV24-1 with TRBJ1-5; 8 positions agree with TRBD1. This CDR3 spans 17 amino acids. Unmatched junction bases numbered 6, after V lost 2 bases and J lost 1 base. Germline CDR1 and CDR2: KGHDR and SFDVKD. Here the CDR3 DNA reads TGTGCCACCAGTGATTCTAAACAGGGGGGCAGCAATCAGCCCCAGCATTTT. It codes for CATSDSKQGGSNQPQHF.

V and J are TRBV30 and TRBJ1-1; the match to TRBD1 covers 9 bases. The CDR3 has 13 amino acids. CDR1 GTSNPN and CDR2 SVGIG come from the germline V gene (reference sequence). J was trimmed by 11 bases and V by 3 bases; bases with no gene match: 10. The chain's CDR3 is CAWRFGTGTGAFF. The CDR3 DNA reads as TGTGCCTGGAGGTTTGGGACGGGGACAGGGGCTTTCTTT. The full variable domain, its missing parts supplied by reference TRBV30 and TRBJ1-1, is SQTIHQWPATLVQPVGSPLSLECTVEGTSNPNLYWYRQAAGRGLQLLFYSVGIGQISSEVPQNLSASRPQDRQFILSSKKLLLSDSGFYLCAWRFGTGTGAFFGQGTRLTVV.

This clone showed up just a few times. It may be a read error: a sequence one base away is much more abundant. Distinct nucleotide sequences in the sample also encode this CDR3. V gene TRBV2 combines with J gene TRBJ2-3; 7 nucleotides match TRBD2. The CDR3 extends over 15 amino acids. The germline V gene has CDR1 SNHLY and CDR2 FYNNEI. The CDR3 DNA reads as TGTGCCAGCGGTCTAAGCGGGGCAGGCACAGATACGCAGTGTTTT. Its protein product is CASGLSGAGTDTQCF.

This clone was seen a few times. The chain combines TRBV6-1 with TRBJ2-7; possibly TRBD1 for D (6 bases). CDR3 length: 15 amino acids. Trimming removed 7 bases at V and 5 bases at J, with 21 bases between. CDR1 and CDR2 (germline): MNHNS, SASEGT. CDR3 sequence: CASIPVRTVVHEQYF. CDR3 sequence (DNA): TGTGCCAGCATTCCCGTCAGGACAGTCGTCCACGAGCAGTACTTC.

This clone was counted once. The chain has TRBV20-1 and TRBJ1-6; 7 bases align to TRBD1. V was clipped by 0 bases and J by 5 bases; unmatched bases: 4. This CDR3 is built from 15 residues. Looked up from germline, CDR1 is DFQATT and CDR2 is SNEGSKA (reference sequence). CDR3 DNA: TGCAGTGCTAGAGATCTAGGACAGGATAATTCACCCCTCCACTTT. This translates into CSARDLGQDNSPLHF.

This sequence joins TRBV9 and TRBJ1-2; no firm D call. The germline V gene has CDR1 SGDLS and CDR2 YYNGEE. Trimming stripped 3 bases from V and 8 bases from J, with 11 bases between. The CDR3 has 12 residues. The DNA of the CDR3 is TGTGCCAGCAGCGCCTCGGGGTTAGGCTACACCTTC. This codes for CASSASGLGYTF. Together with reference TRBV9 and TRBJ1-2, the CDR3 gives the full variable domain: DSGVTQTPKHLITATGQRVTLRCSPRSGDLSVYWYQQSLDQGLQFLIQYYNGEERAKGNILERFSAQQFPDLHSELNLSSLELGDSALYFCASSASGLGYTFGSGTRLTVV.

Sample share makes this clone medium-sized (0.01 to 0.1%). The CDR3 is CSADRGEQPQHF. In DNA, the CDR3 is TGCAGTGCTGACAGGGGGGAACAGCCCCAGCATTTT. This rearrangement joins TRBV20-1 to TRBJ1-5; the match to TRBD1 covers 9 bases. CDR3 size: 12 residues. V dropped 5 bases and J dropped 7; count of bases not matched to a gene: 3. Germline V gene data show CDR1 as DFQATT and CDR2 as SNEGSKA (reference sequence).

At least ten counts were recorded for this clone. The rearrangement uses TRBV6-6 and TRBJ1-2, with D unresolved. The CDR3 extends over 13 amino acids. The V end lost 2 bases, the J end lost 6 bases, and 10 bases lay between the germline ends. The germline CDR1 and CDR2 sequences are MNHNY and SVGAGI (reference sequence). CDR3 region: CASSYEAWDGYTF. The CDR3 DNA sequence: TGTGCCAGCAGTTACGAGGCATGGGATGGCTACACCTTC.

This clone was counted many times. V is TRBV24-1 and J is TRBJ1-5, with a tentative D call TRBD1 (6 bases). V lost 5 bases and J lost 4, with 11 bases in between. Germline values: CDR1 KGHDR, CDR2 SFDVKD. CDR3 length equals 14 residues. CDR3 nucleotides: TGTGCCACCAGTGCCCTGGACAGTAATCAGCCCCAGCATTTT. It encodes CATSALDSNQPQHF.

The rearrangement uses TRBV20-1 and TRBJ1-5, with a possible D match to TRBD1 (6 bases). Germline CDR1 DFQATT, CDR2 SNEGSKA (reference sequence). This CDR3 has 16 residues. The V gene lost 6 bases and the J gene lost 0 bases, with 18 bases spanning the gap. CDR3 region: CSAGFRTVDSNQPQHF. CDR3 DNA sequence: TGCAGTGCGGGATTTAGGACAGTCGATAGCAATCAGCCCCAGCATTTT.

This chain links TRBV4-2 with TRBJ1-1; a possible D gene is TRBD1 (6 bases). This CDR3 has 13 amino acids. Trimming stripped 3 bases from V and 3 bases from J, with 8 bases between. Germline lookup yields CDR1 LGHNA and CDR2 YNFKEQ. CDR3 sequence reads: CASSHRGHTEAFF. The CDR3, as DNA: TGTGCCAGCAGCCACAGGGGACACACTGAAGCTTTCTTT.